The text below deals with one T cell receptor (beta chain). Its antigen is currently unknown. Collection occurred without any documented infections or immune events in donors. Some clones are missing from TCRdb's copy, which holds only in-frame ones; the method was immunoSEQ multiplex PCR. The data contain about 78,000 clones, roughly 81% of them singletons. The source of the sample is a study of identifying expanded T cells in peripheral blood. General study results and limits: Technical replicates showed roughly 1.2 changed clones; approximately 2 weeks about 16.4; four weeks 19. Across healthy donors, higher total template counts meant significantly greater approximately two-week count variance.

Germline CDR1 and CDR2: MGHDK and SYGVNS. Trimming took off 6 bases at V and 5 bases at J, with 22 bases between the two ends. This CDR3 region has 16 residues. J is TRBJ2-5 and V is TRBV25-1; D might be TRBD1 (6 bases). Sequenced input: blood. This TCR was recovered from a person aged 18-70 years in good health. The CDR3 nucleotides are TGTGCCAGCAGCGAGGGGGAGCGAGCTAGTAGGGAGACCCAGTACTTC. Translating gives CASSEGERASRETQYF.